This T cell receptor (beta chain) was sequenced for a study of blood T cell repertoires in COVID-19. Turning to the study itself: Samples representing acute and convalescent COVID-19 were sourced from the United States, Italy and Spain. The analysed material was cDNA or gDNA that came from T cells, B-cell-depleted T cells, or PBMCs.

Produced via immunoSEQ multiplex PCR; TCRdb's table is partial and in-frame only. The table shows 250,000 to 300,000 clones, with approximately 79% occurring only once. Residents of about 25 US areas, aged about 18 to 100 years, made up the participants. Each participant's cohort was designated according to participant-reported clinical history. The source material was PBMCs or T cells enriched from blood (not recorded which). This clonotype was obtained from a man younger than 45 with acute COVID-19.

The CDR3, as DNA: TGCGCCAGCAGCGGTACCAACCCATCTGGCTACACCTTC. It translates to CASSGTNPSGYTF. This chain joins TRBV10-2 and TRBJ1-2; D gene unclear. V was shortened by 6 bases and J by 7 bases, with 15 bases between the two germline ends. Germline V gene data show CDR1 as WSHSY and CDR2 as SAAADI. The CDR3 spans 13 residues.